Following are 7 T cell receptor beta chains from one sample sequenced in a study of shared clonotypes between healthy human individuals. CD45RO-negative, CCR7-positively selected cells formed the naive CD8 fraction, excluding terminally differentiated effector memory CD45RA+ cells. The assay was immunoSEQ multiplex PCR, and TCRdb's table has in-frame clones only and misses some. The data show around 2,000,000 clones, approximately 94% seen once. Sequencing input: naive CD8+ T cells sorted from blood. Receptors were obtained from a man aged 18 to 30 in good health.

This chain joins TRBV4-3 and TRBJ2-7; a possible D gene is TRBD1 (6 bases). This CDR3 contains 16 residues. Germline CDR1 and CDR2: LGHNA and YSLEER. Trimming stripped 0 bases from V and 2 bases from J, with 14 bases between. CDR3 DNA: TGCGCCAGCAGCCAAGATGTGGGGGCGTTAACCTACGAGCAGTACTTC. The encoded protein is CASSQDVGALTYEQYF.

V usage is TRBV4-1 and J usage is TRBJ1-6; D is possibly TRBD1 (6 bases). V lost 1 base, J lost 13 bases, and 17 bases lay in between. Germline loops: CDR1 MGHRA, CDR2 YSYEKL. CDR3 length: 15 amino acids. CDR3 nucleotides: TGCGCCAGCAGCCAAGTCGAGGGGGATCTTGAGCCCCTCCACTTT. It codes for CASSQVEGDLEPLHF.

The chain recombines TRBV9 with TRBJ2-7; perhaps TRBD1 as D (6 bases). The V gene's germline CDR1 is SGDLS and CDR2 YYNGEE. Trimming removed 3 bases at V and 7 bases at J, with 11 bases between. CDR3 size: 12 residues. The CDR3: CASSGHGQEQYF. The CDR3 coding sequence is TGTGCCAGCAGCGGTCATGGACAGGAGCAGTACTTC.

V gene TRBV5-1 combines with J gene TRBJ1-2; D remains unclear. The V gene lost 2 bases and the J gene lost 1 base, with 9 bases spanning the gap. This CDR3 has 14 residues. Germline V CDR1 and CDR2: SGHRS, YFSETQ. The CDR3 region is CASSFRTDNYGYTF. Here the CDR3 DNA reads TGCGCCAGCAGCTTCAGGACGGATAACTATGGCTACACCTTC.

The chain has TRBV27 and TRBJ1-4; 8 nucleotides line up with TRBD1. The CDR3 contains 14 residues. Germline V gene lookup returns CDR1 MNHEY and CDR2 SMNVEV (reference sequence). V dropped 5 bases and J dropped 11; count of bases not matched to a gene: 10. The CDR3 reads CASSPGQGIGKLFF. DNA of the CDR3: TGTGCCAGCAGTCCTGGACAGGGTATAGGGAAACTGTTTTTT.

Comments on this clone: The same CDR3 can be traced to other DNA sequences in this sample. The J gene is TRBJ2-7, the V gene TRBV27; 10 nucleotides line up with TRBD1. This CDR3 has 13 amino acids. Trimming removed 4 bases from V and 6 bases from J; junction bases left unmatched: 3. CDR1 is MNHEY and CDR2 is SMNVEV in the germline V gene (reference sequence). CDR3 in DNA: TGTGCCAGCAGTTGGGACAGGGGCGGCGAGCAGTACTTC. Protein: CASSWDRGGEQYF.

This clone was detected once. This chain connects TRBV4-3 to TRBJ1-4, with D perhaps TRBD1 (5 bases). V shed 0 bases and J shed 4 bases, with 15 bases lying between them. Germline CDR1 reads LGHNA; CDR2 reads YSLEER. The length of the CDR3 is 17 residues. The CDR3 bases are TGCGCCAGCAGCCAAGATCTTCTGAGGCAGGGTAATGAAAAACTGTTTTTT. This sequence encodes CASSQDLLRQGNEKLFF.